The T cell receptor (beta chain) described here comes from a study of cytomegalovirus exposure and HLA in healthy donors (dated by TCRdb to about 2017). In the study overall: According to an earlier analysis of 450 to 650 of the donors, about 180 million T cells yielded 117 million unique TCR beta sequences and 250 to 350 Gb of sequence data. HLA typing included class I and class II loci at four-digit resolution. Among some 410 genotyped donors of the cohort, an average of around 240,000 unique TCR beta nucleotide sequences were sequenced per donor, roughly 18% of them non-productive. The number of typed donors differed by locus: about 620-640 for A, B, C, DRB1 and DQB1; approximately 540 for DQA1; around 580 for DPA1; and approximately 450 for DPB1. About 280 gigabases of sequencing data and tens of millions of unique TCR sequences made up an early release that covered over 550 HLA-typed donors. A later analysis re-examined previously published TCR beta repertoires from hundreds of donors and added high-resolution HLA genotyping to investigate patterns of TCR occurrence. Every repertoire in the discovery cohort had been generated on one and the same sequencing platform. Several DR-DQ haplotypes were treated as single units for association and clustering because of strong linkage in the cohort. Among the approximately 420 genotyped donors, around 79% belonged to the genetic ancestry cluster associated with self-reported Caucasian donors. In addition to the first cohort of 666 subjects, a separate validation cohort of about 120 different subjects was used. To predict cytomegalovirus infection status, the study brought together high-throughput TCR immunosequencing, statistical association of individual TCRs with disease status, and machine learning. Donor age, sex, ethnicity and CMV serostatus were compiled together with the repertoire data. Genome-wide SNP genotypes for about three fifths of the roughly 670 donors were used in a later genetic analysis, which treated that subset as a discovery cohort. An earlier analysis of 587 of the donors used high-throughput TCR beta sequencing to judge whether each TCR beta V gene segment behaved as functional or pseudogenic. The aim of the study was to test whether cataloging public T cell receptors could identify signatures of past pathogen exposure. The later analysis used no new phenotypic data to find candidate immune exposures, relying instead on TCR beta sequences and their occurrence across donors. The study used immunosequencing to profile the T cell repertoires of under 700 subjects and linked those repertoires to cytomegalovirus serostatus.

The full study reports these points: Only TCR beta chains were sequenced in this cohort, and the absence of alpha or paired-chain data limited detectable features. Correlated functional status among segregating V segments might be attributable to linkage disequilibrium, but an unknown experimental factor could not be ruled out. In vitro tests confirmed that a few of the cytomegalovirus-associated TCR beta chains recognize cytomegalovirus antigens. According to the authors, the approach could potentially be generalized to other disease states and immunological phenotypes. For the cohort, immune exposure information was limited to CMV serostatus. A later analysis found that HLA-associated TCR beta chains were more clonally expanded and had lower generation probabilities than equally common non-associated chains. A cluster of highly shared sequence variants was judged likely to be a technical artifact of the sequencing pipeline. In an earlier analysis of 450 to 750 of the donors, most TCR beta V segments appeared in productive rearrangements about 87% or about 30% of the time, broadly matching IMGT annotations. In a later analysis, several top co-occurrence clusters were reported to appear linked to parvovirus B19, influenza, CMV and Epstein-Barr virus. The classifier was reported to diagnose cytomegalovirus status with high specificity and sensitivity in both the original and validation cohorts. Most TCR sequences were observed very rarely across donors, whereas some public TCRs were present in many individuals. In a later analysis, TCR association rates were found to vary across HLA loci, with the most associated TCRs seen for DRB1 alleles and the fewest for HLA-C alleles. Compared with the 666-donor mean, donors in an Asian-associated ancestry cluster had fewer N-insertions in productive TCRs, according to a later genetic analysis. An association between a missense DCLRE1C variant and V-gene and J-gene trimming of TCR beta chains was found in a later genetic analysis and replicated in an independent cohort. A later analysis found that most CMV-associated TCR beta chains appeared HLA-restricted, with HLA associations seemingly driven largely by CMV exposure. Specific HLA alleles were associated with 15,000 to 20,000 TCR beta sequences at a false discovery rate of 0.05 in a later analysis. When HLA alleles, especially DR and DQ, strongly co-occurred, TCR associations were difficult to assign to individual alleles. The earlier analysis of some 560 of the donors excluded about 16 rarely observed V segments, including chromosome 9 orphons, because counts were too low. In the study, roughly 160 TCR beta chains were listed as associated with cytomegalovirus. Because HLA typing was unavailable for some donors at each locus, only the typed subset was used in association tests. A further reported finding was that TCR beta sequences accurately predicted the HLA-A and HLA-B alleles for most subjects in the first cohort. Roughly uniform sequencing depth across donors was assumed in presence/absence analyses, although this assumption may not hold.

Receptor amplification or capture employed the immunoSEQ multiplex PCR assay. The multiplex PCR relied on a mix of 60 forward primers for TCR Vbeta segments and 13 reverse primers for TCR Jbeta segments. A multiplex PCR assay on genomic DNA amplified the CDR3 region of rearranged TCR beta genes. The amplified TCR beta libraries were sequenced on the Illumina HiSeq System as 87-base-pair reads. Concerning the study's data processing: Across the 500 to 750 repertoires, a later analysis counted roughly 77 million unique TCR beta chains, approximately 10 million of which were shared by at least two donors. To remove PCR and sequencing errors, raw reads were error-corrected and collapsed into unique sequences using a nearest-neighbor algorithm that merged closely related sequences. CDR3 sequences were aligned to IMGT reference sequences to assign V, D and J gene segments. Each retained sequence needed at least a six-nucleotide match to both a V gene segment and a J gene segment. A rearrangement counted as productive if the CDR3 had no stop codons and remained in frame with V and J, and every other rearrangement counted as non-productive. Following IMGT convention, CDR3 was defined as the stretch from the second conserved V-encoded cysteine to the conserved J-encoded phenylalanine. In an earlier analysis of around 640 of the donors, sequences lacking an unambiguous match to a single V gene segment were excluded. In an earlier analysis of about 590 of the donors, a V segment was called functional when productive rearrangements were above 56.7%, and segregating when the standard deviation between donors exceeded 5%. A statistical classification framework was developed to diagnose cytomegalovirus status using the catalog of TCR beta chain sequences. In a later analysis, TCR nucleotide sequences were compared against IMGT/GENE-DB human TR gene sequences so that V and J genes could be assigned. Using the TCRdist pipeline, a later analysis assigned CDR3 sequences along with most-parsimonious VDJ recombination scenarios. In a later analysis, each TCR beta chain was defined by its CDR3 amino acid sequence together with its V-gene family, and reads lacking a unique V-gene family were excluded. In a later analysis, approximately 640 highly shared, low-generation-probability nucleotide sequences were removed to address suspected cross-contamination and a sequencing artifact. In a later analysis, a clonal expansion index for each public chain was calculated from normalized within-repertoire ranks of inferred template counts. Generation probabilities in a later analysis came from a VDJ recombination model fitted to out-of-frame rearrangements, and those results were checked against IGoR. Hypergeometric tests were used in a later analysis to score TCR-TCR, TCR-HLA and TCR-CMV co-occurrence, with a repertoire-size bias correction applied to the TCR pairs. To estimate false discovery rates, a later analysis permuted the HLA or CMV assignments 20 times. A later analysis grouped co-occurring TCRs with DBSCAN, adding TCRdist sequence similarity when clustering within HLA-allele-positive subsets. For co-occurrence clustering, repertoires with fewer than 30,000 or more than 120,000 public chains were excluded, along with five or six repertoires with anomalous nucleotide sharing. Here the immuneACCESS table is served through TCRdb, limited to in-frame sequences with V and J called. Missing clones are a known gap in these copies; in checked studies unresolved V genes cover under half, and the rest lacks a known reason. The V and J calls and clone size are taken from that table; D and trimming were inferred from the DNA. The sample yields 110,000 to 150,000 clones; approximately 74% were counted once. The ten largest clones represent approximately 4% of the sample.

Comments on this clone: The antigen it recognizes is unknown. Base qualities were left out, and no much larger clone turns up one base away.

The cohort comprised some 700 healthy bone marrow donors. At the time of sampling, all cohort members were nominally healthy, though unrecorded immune exposures were likely present. The donor was CMV seropositive and was included in the group of 250 to 350 seropositive cohort members. Each donor provided a peripheral blood sample, and peripheral blood mononuclear cells were used for TCR beta sequencing. Genomic DNA was extracted from the blood cell samples with the Qiagen DNeasy Blood Extraction Kit. Sequenced: PBMCs. The TCR was taken from a man between 18 and 35 years old in good health and CMV-seropositive.

Read as DNA, the sequence is TGCGCCAGCAGCAAGCAAGGAGTCGGGGAGCTGTTTTTT. This yields the protein CASSKQGVGELFF. The chain employs TRBV4-3 and TRBJ2-2; the D gene remains uncertain. The CDR3 has 13 amino acids, counting the end cysteine and phenylalanine. Of the read, only the CDR3 DNA is kept; its 39 bases are in frame from base 1. Taken from the germline V gene, the CDR1 and CDR2 loops are LGHNA and YSLEER. Between the V and J ends, shortened by 5 bases and 7 bases respectively, the junction contains 11 bases.